Listed below are T cell receptor beta chains from one sample, sequenced in a study of blood T cell repertoires in COVID-19. Some clones are missing from TCRdb's copy, which holds only in-frame ones; the method was immunoSEQ multiplex PCR. Here the sample spans about 78,000 clones, about 92% being singletons. Material for sequencing was peripheral blood. All receptors derive from a woman between 50 and 59 years old in a cohort sampled during active COVID-19. CDR3s include the opening cysteine and the closing phenylalanine or tryptophan. The D gene is left open where the match is weak. Only part of the rows carry a size: once, few, many, or a class if the clone is expanded.

v_call: TRBV25-1
clone_size: once
j_call: TRBJ1-2
cdr3_length: 14
d_call: NA
cdr3_nt: TGTGCCAGCAGTGATTCAGTCACGGGCTATGGCTACACCTTC
cdr3_aa: CASSDSVTGYGYTF

v_call: TRBV5-4
clone_size: NA
j_call: TRBJ1-2
cdr3_length: 14
d_call: TRBD1
cdr3_nt: TGTGCCAGCAGCTTTCCCACAGGGGTTAGCGGCTACACCTTC
cdr3_aa: CASSFPTGVSGYTF

v_call: TRBV27
clone_size: NA
j_call: TRBJ1-2
cdr3_length: 15
d_call: TRBD1
cdr3_nt: TGTGCCAGCAGTTTATACGTGACAGGGGGCCATGGCTACACCTTC
cdr3_aa: CASSLYVTGGHGYTF

v_call: TRBV6-5
clone_size: NA
j_call: TRBJ2-5
cdr3_length: 12
d_call: NA
cdr3_nt: TGTGCCAGCAGTACTACACAAGAGACCCAGTACTTC
cdr3_aa: CASSTTQETQYF

v_call: TRBV5-1
clone_size: NA
j_call: TRBJ2-1
cdr3_length: 21
d_call: TRBD2
cdr3_nt: TGCGCCAGCAGCTCGGGTAGGTTTGGACTAGCGGCAACCTTGCCCTACAATGAGCAGTTCTTC
cdr3_aa: CASSSGRFGLAATLPYNEQFF

v_call: TRBV6-5
clone_size: NA
j_call: TRBJ1-5
cdr3_length: 13
d_call: NA
cdr3_nt: TGTGCCAGCAGTTACTCGGGGGCGCAGCCCCAGCATTTT
cdr3_aa: CASSYSGAQPQHF

v_call: TRBV19
clone_size: few
j_call: TRBJ1-1
cdr3_length: 13
d_call: NA
cdr3_nt: TGTGCCAGTAGTATCCGAGAAAACACTGAAGCTTTCTTT
cdr3_aa: CASSIRENTEAFF

v_call: TRBV10-1
clone_size: NA
j_call: TRBJ2-7
cdr3_length: 14
d_call: TRBD1
cdr3_nt: TGCGCCAGCAGTATCGGACAGGCCCGAACCGAGCAGTACTTC
cdr3_aa: CASSIGQARTEQYF

v_call: TRBV3-1/TRBV3-2
clone_size: NA
j_call: TRBJ2-5
cdr3_length: 15
d_call: NA
cdr3_nt: TGTGCCAGCAGCCAAGATTTCGAGGGTACGAAGACCCAGTACTTC
cdr3_aa: CASSQDFEGTKTQYF

v_call: TRBV28
clone_size: NA
j_call: TRBJ1-2
cdr3_length: 14
d_call: TRBD1
cdr3_nt: TGTGCCAGCAGTTCAACAGGGGTCTTCTATGGCTACACCTTC
cdr3_aa: CASSSTGVFYGYTF

v_call: TRBV19
clone_size: NA
j_call: TRBJ2-1
cdr3_length: 15
d_call: NA
cdr3_nt: TGTGCCAGTAGGCTAGCGTTAGAATCCTACAATGAGCAGTTCTTC
cdr3_aa: CASRLALESYNEQFF

v_call: TRBV28
clone_size: NA
j_call: TRBJ1-2
cdr3_length: 14
d_call: NA
cdr3_nt: TGTGCCAGCAGTTTAGGAGGGGCACCACTCGGCTACACCTTC
cdr3_aa: CASSLGGAPLGYTF

v_call: TRBV27
clone_size: NA
j_call: TRBJ1-3
cdr3_length: 15
d_call: NA
cdr3_nt: TGTGCCAGCAGTTCAGAAGGGGGCTCTGGAAACACCATATATTTT
cdr3_aa: CASSSEGGSGNTIYF

v_call: TRBV7-9
clone_size: NA
j_call: TRBJ1-1
cdr3_length: 18
d_call: TRBD1
cdr3_nt: TGTGCCAGCAGCCCGAGGGGGGCAGGGGGCGGTAGGAACACTGAAGCTTTCTTT
cdr3_aa: CASSPRGAGGGRNTEAFF

v_call: TRBV3-1/TRBV3-2
clone_size: NA
j_call: TRBJ1-1
cdr3_length: 13
d_call: NA
cdr3_nt: TGTGCCAGCAGCCAAGGACTGATCACTGAAGCTTTCTTT
cdr3_aa: CASSQGLITEAFF

v_call: TRBV28
clone_size: NA
j_call: TRBJ1-1
cdr3_length: 14
d_call: TRBD1
cdr3_nt: TGTGCCAGCAGGACCGGGACAGGGTTCACTGAAGCTTTCTTT
cdr3_aa: CASRTGTGFTEAFF

v_call: TRBV6-5
clone_size: NA
j_call: TRBJ2-7
cdr3_length: 16
d_call: TRBD1
cdr3_nt: TGTGCCAGCAGTTCGAAGACAGGGCTGTCCGATAGGGAGCAGTACTTC
cdr3_aa: CASSSKTGLSDREQYF

v_call: TRBV11-1
clone_size: NA
j_call: TRBJ2-2
cdr3_length: 14
d_call: NA
cdr3_nt: TGTGCCAGCAGCTCAGTCTTGAACACCGGGGAGCTGTTTTTT
cdr3_aa: CASSSVLNTGELFF

v_call: TRBV2
clone_size: NA
j_call: TRBJ2-4
cdr3_length: 16
d_call: TRBD1
cdr3_nt: TGTGCCAGCAGTCCTGACAGGGGGCCACGAAAAAACATTCAGTACTTC
cdr3_aa: CASSPDRGPRKNIQYF

v_call: TRBV28
clone_size: NA
j_call: TRBJ2-5
cdr3_length: 12
d_call: NA
cdr3_nt: TGTGCCAGCAGAGCGGCCCAAGAGACCCAGTACTTC
cdr3_aa: CASRAAQETQYF

v_call: TRBV28
clone_size: NA
j_call: TRBJ1-1
cdr3_length: 14
d_call: NA
cdr3_nt: TGTGCCAGCAGTCCAAGACTAGGGACCACTGAAGCTTTCTTT
cdr3_aa: CASSPRLGTTEAFF

v_call: TRBV28
clone_size: NA
j_call: TRBJ2-7
cdr3_length: 15
d_call: TRBD2
cdr3_nt: TGTGCCAGCAGTCCCTCTGGGGCGGGAGGGGGCGAGCAGTACTTC
cdr3_aa: CASSPSGAGGGEQYF

v_call: TRBV7-2
clone_size: NA
j_call: TRBJ1-1
cdr3_length: 15
d_call: NA
cdr3_nt: TGTGCCAGCAGCTTAGATTCGACAGGATCCACTGAAGCTTTCTTT
cdr3_aa: CASSLDSTGSTEAFF

v_call: TRBV7-9
clone_size: NA
j_call: TRBJ2-3
cdr3_length: 13
d_call: NA
cdr3_nt: TGTGCCAGCAGTTTAACAGGGTCCGATACGCAGTATTTT
cdr3_aa: CASSLTGSDTQYF

v_call: TRBV3-1/TRBV3-2
clone_size: NA
j_call: TRBJ1-1
cdr3_length: 14
d_call: NA
cdr3_nt: TGTGCCAGCAGCCGGGCCTGGATGGGCACTGAAGCTTTCTTT
cdr3_aa: CASSRAWMGTEAFF